What follows are 27 T cell receptor beta chains derived from one specimen sequenced in a study of T cells after posttransplantation cyclophosphamide. Data came from immunoSEQ multiplex PCR; TCRdb stores just in-frame clones and leaves some out. The sample holds about 38,000 clones, and no clone turns up only once. The sequenced sample was PBMCs. These receptors were collected from a man in his fifties or sixties in good health, CMV-negative, and a related stem cell transplant donor.

The chain couples TRBV7-3 to TRBJ2-1; D ambiguous. V was pared by 2 bases and J by 7 bases, with 9 bases between. The CDR3 runs to 13 residues. CDR1 is SGHTA and CDR2 is FQGTGA in the germline V gene. This chain's CDR3 is CASSLGQQNEQFF. The CDR3 DNA is TGTGCCAGCAGCTTAGGGCAGCAGAATGAGCAGTTCTTC.

This clone was seen ten or more times. V gene TRBV4-3 combines with J gene TRBJ2-6; 7 bases are a match to TRBD1. V lost 0 bases, J lost 5 bases, and 10 bases stayed unmatched. Germline V CDR1 and CDR2: LGHNA, YSLEER. This CDR3 has 18 residues. In nucleotides, the CDR3 is TGCGCCAGCAGCCAAGATAAAGGGACAGTTCCCTGGGCCAACGTCCTGACTTTC. This encodes CASSQDKGTVPWANVLTF.

This clone has a count of ten or more. The gene calls are TRBV19 and TRBJ2-7; 9 bases line up with TRBD1. The CDR3 runs 15 residues. V was clipped by 10 bases and J by 6 bases; unmatched bases: 16. CDR1 and CDR2 from the germline V gene are LNHDA and SQIVND (reference sequence). This CDR3 reads CATGSQGQGSFEQYF. The CDR3 DNA reads as TGTGCCACCGGCAGTCAGGGACAGGGAAGTTTCGAGCAGTACTTC.

This clone was seen only a few times. The chain uses TRBV18 and TRBJ2-7; 7 nucleotides agree with TRBD1. The CDR3 is 14 amino acids. The V segment lost 3 bases and the J segment 7 bases; nucleotides outside the gene matches: 9. Germline V lookup: CDR1 KGHSH, CDR2 LQKENI. Written as DNA, the CDR3 is TGTGCCAGCTCACCCTCACAGGGGCTAGAAGAGCAGTACTTC. As protein: CASSPSQGLEEQYF.

This clone was counted at least ten times. The sample contains more than one DNA sequence encoding this CDR3. CDR3 region: CAWGTENSNQPQHF. The DNA for the CDR3 is TGTGCCTGGGGGACAGAGAATAGCAATCAGCCCCAGCATTTT. The chain is built from TRBV30 and TRBJ1-5; TRBD1 matches at 7 bases. V lost 5 bases to trimming and J lost 0 bases; unmatched junction nucleotides: 4. The germline V gene encodes CDR1 GTSNPN and CDR2 SVGIG (reference sequence). This CDR3 comprises 14 residues.

This clone came up many times. This sequence joins TRBV6-1 and TRBJ1-5, with D uncertain. Germline V gives CDR1 MNHNS, CDR2 SASEGT. This CDR3 comprises 16 residues. V lost 2 bases to trimming and J lost 5 bases, with 16 bases between them. The CDR3 loop reads CASSEPRLTRDQPQHF. Here the CDR3 DNA reads TGTGCCAGCAGTGAACCCAGGCTTACGAGGGATCAGCCCCAGCATTTT.

This clone was found many times. The genes are TRBV7-6 and TRBJ2-1, with D perhaps matching TRBD2 (6 bases). Between the trimmed V and J ends, which lost 1 base and 10 bases, there was a span of 17 bases. CDR1 and CDR2 from the germline V gene are SGHVS and FNYEAQ. This CDR3 contains 15 residues. As DNA, the CDR3 is TGTGCCAGCAGCTTAGGTTCCGGGAGCCAAAGGGAGCAGTTCTTC. This sequence encodes CASSLGSGSQREQFF.

This clone was counted between two and nine times. The chain recombines TRBV18 with TRBJ2-3; 12 positions match TRBD2. CDR1 is KGHSH and CDR2 is LQKENI in the germline V gene. The CDR3 has 20 amino acids. J gave up 5 bases and V 3 bases, and 18 bases lay outside the gene matches. CDR3 loop: CASSPGRLAGVVRVRDTQYF. CDR3 sequence (DNA): TGTGCCAGCTCACCGGGAAGACTAGCGGGAGTGGTACGTGTCAGAGATACGCAGTATTTT.

This clone was detected many times. The rearrangement uses TRBV19 and TRBJ2-1; 7 bases line up with TRBD2. V lost 3 bases, J lost 5 bases, and 7 bases stayed unmatched. This CDR3 spans 15 amino acids. Germline lookup yields CDR1 LNHDA and CDR2 SQIVND (reference sequence). CDR3 DNA sequence: TGTGCCAGTAGTATCCTGGCTAGCGGTAACAATGAGCAGTTCTTC. As protein: CASSILASGNNEQFF.

This clone was recorded many times. The gene calls are TRBV7-9 and TRBJ1-2, with a weak D call TRBD1 (6 bases). There are 13 residues in the CDR3. Germline loops: CDR1 SEHNR, CDR2 FQNEAQ (reference sequence). V gave up 5 bases and J gave up 4 bases, with 11 bases separating them. The CDR3 reads CASSPDRRYGYTF. The DNA of the CDR3 is TGTGCCAGCAGCCCAGACAGGCGCTATGGCTACACCTTC. Full variable domain (rest looked up from reference TRBV7-9 and TRBJ1-2): DTGVSQNPRHKITKRGQNVTFRCDPISEHNRLYWYRQTLGQGPEFLTYFQNEAQLEKSRLLSDRFSAERPKGSFSTLEIQRTEQGDSAMYLCASSPDRRYGYTFGSGTRLTVV.

This clone was seen many times. This chain links TRBV7-3 with TRBJ2-1; TRBD1 agrees at 12 bases. From germline, CDR1 is SGHTA and CDR2 FQGTGA. V was pared by 5 bases and J by 5 bases, with 4 bases of the junction left unmatched. The CDR3 extends over 15 amino acids. The CDR3 loop reads CASSRGQGADNEQFF. In DNA, the CDR3 is TGTGCCAGCAGCAGGGGACAGGGGGCTGACAATGAGCAGTTCTTC. Combining the CDR3 with reference TRBV7-3 and TRBJ2-1 gives the whole variable domain GAGVSQTPSNKVTEKGKYVELRCDPISGHTALYWYRQSLGQGPEFLIYFQGTGAADDSGLPNDRFFAVRPEGSVSTLKIQRTERGDSAVYLCASSRGQGADNEQFFGPGTRLTVL.

The sample holds many counts of this clone. This chain connects TRBV18 to TRBJ2-3, with D maybe TRBD1 (5 bases). V lost 3 bases and J 2 bases, leaving 12 bases between the germline ends. Germline values: CDR1 KGHSH, CDR2 LQKENI. This CDR3 contains 15 residues. As DNA, the CDR3 is TGTGCCAGCTCACCCTCTCCCAGGGCCACAGATACGCAGTATTTT. Its protein is CASSPSPRATDTQYF.

This clone has at least ten counts. The J gene is TRBJ1-5, the V gene TRBV5-6; D gene unclear. Looked up from germline, CDR1 is SGHDT and CDR2 is YYEEEE. The germline V and J ends were trimmed by 2 bases and 0 bases, with 9 bases remaining between them. The CDR3 is made up of 15 amino acids. The CDR3 loop is CASSFGQNSNQPQHF. Here the CDR3 DNA reads TGTGCCAGCAGCTTTGGTCAGAATAGCAATCAGCCCCAGCATTTT. Drawing the rest from reference TRBV5-6 and TRBJ1-5, the complete variable domain is DAGVTQSPTHLIKTRGQQVTLRCSPKSGHDTVSWYQQALGQGPQFIFQYYEEEERQRGNFPDRFSGHQFPNYSSELNVNALLLGDSALYLCASSFGQNSNQPQHFGDGTRLSIL.

Many counts were recorded for this clone. This sequence joins TRBV10-3 and TRBJ2-4; 8 positions match TRBD1. Losses at the gene ends were 10 bases for V and 1 base for J; bases not matched to a gene: 6. The CDR3 runs 14 residues. Germline CDR1 reads ENHRY; CDR2 reads SYGVKD. The CDR3 here is CATQGAPAKNIQYF. The CDR3 DNA follows: TGTGCCACGCAGGGGGCCCCGGCCAAAAACATTCAGTACTTC.

Turning to this clone: Distinct nucleotide sequences in the sample also encode this CDR3. The chain uses TRBV14 and TRBJ2-1; D perhaps matches TRBD2 (6 bases). Germline V gene lookup returns CDR1 SGHDN and CDR2 FVKESK. Trimming pared 1 base from V and 2 bases from J, leaving 12 bases between. This CDR3 has 16 residues. The CDR3 reads CASSQGSSGPYNEQFF. In DNA form, the CDR3 reads TGTGCCAGCAGCCAAGGAAGTAGCGGCCCCTACAATGAGCAGTTCTTC.

This clone was observed many times. The chain couples TRBV30 to TRBJ2-7, with TRBD2 identical over 8 bases. The germline V gene encodes CDR1 GTSNPN and CDR2 SVGIG (reference sequence). V was clipped by 0 bases and J by 3 bases; unmatched bases: 1. This CDR3 region has 13 residues. CDR3 sequence: CAWSVLAGYEQYF. DNA of the CDR3: TGTGCCTGGAGTGTTCTAGCGGGCTACGAGCAGTACTTC. Using reference TRBV30 and TRBJ2-7 for the parts outside the CDR3, the full variable domain is SQTIHQWPATLVQPVGSPLSLECTVEGTSNPNLYWYRQAAGRGLQLLFYSVGIGQISSEVPQNLSASRPQDRQFILSSKKLLLSDSGFYLCAWSVLAGYEQYFGPGTRLTVT.

Many counts were recorded for this clone. The V call is TRBV6-6, the J call TRBJ2-1; 8 bases are shared with TRBD1. CDR1 and CDR2 (germline): MNHNY, SVGAGI (reference sequence). Trimming took 4 bases from V and 7 from J; bases not matched to a gene: 9. The CDR3 contains 15 residues. The CDR3 DNA reads as TGTGCCAGCAGTTTTCCGGGACAGGACAAGAATGAGCAGTTCTTC. It is translated as CASSFPGQDKNEQFF.

The sample holds many counts of this clone. J is TRBJ2-7 and V is TRBV6-5; D is possibly TRBD2 (6 bases). Per the germline V gene, CDR1 is MNHEY and CDR2 is SVGAGI. Trimming left V 0 bases short and J 4 bases short, with 13 bases between. This CDR3 region has 15 residues. Here the CDR3 reads CASSYSRSGDYEQYF. The CDR3 coding sequence is TGTGCCAGCAGTTACTCCCGGTCGGGGGATTACGAGCAGTACTTC.

This clone was seen ten or more times. This chain uses TRBV5-1 with TRBJ2-7; no clear D. The CDR3 totals 13 residues. Trimming shortened V by 0 bases and J by 6 bases, and 10 bases separated the two germline ends. CDR1 is SGHRS and CDR2 is YFSETQ in the germline V gene. The CDR3 sequence is CASSLEAVSEQYF. CDR3 nucleotides: TGCGCCAGCAGCTTGGAGGCGGTCTCCGAGCAGTACTTC.

The table lists this clone with many counts. The rearrangement uses TRBV7-6 and TRBJ2-1, with D tentatively TRBD1 (6 bases). CDR1 and CDR2 from the germline V gene are SGHVS and FNYEAQ. The CDR3 extends over 14 amino acids. The V end lost 5 bases, the J end lost 9 bases, and 17 bases lay between the germline ends. CDR3 in amino acids: CASSPRLGAGEQFF. CDR3 sequence (DNA): TGTGCCAGCAGCCCACGGTTGGGGGCCGGTGAGCAGTTCTTC. The variable domain in full, completed from reference TRBV7-6 and TRBJ2-1, reads GAGVSQSPRYKVTKRGQDVALRCDPISGHVSLYWYRQALGQGPEFLTYFNYEAQQDKSGLPNDRFSAERPEGSISTLTIQRTEQRDSAMYRCASSPRLGAGEQFFGPGTRLTVL.

There are many counts of this clone. The chain is built from TRBV6-1 and TRBJ2-3, with D perhaps TRBD1 (6 bases). Germline V gene data show CDR1 as MNHNS and CDR2 as SASEGT. The CDR3 is made up of 12 amino acids. V lost 8 bases and J lost 4, with 10 bases in between. Here the CDR3 reads CASSTGPDTQYF. The DNA of the CDR3 is TGTGCCAGCTCGACAGGTCCAGATACGCAGTATTTT.

This clone showed up many times. V usage is TRBV29-1 and J usage is TRBJ2-5; the D is unclear. Per the germline V gene, CDR1 is SQVTM and CDR2 is ANQGSEA. V was trimmed by 4 bases and J by 5 bases, leaving 17 bases between them. The CDR3 extends over 14 amino acids. CDR3 sequence: CSVALLLRLETQYF. The CDR3 DNA is TGCAGCGTTGCCTTACTACTAAGGTTGGAGACCCAGTACTTC.

This clone was counted at least ten times. The V call is TRBV5-1, the J call TRBJ2-1; D perhaps matches TRBD2 (6 bases). Trimming took 0 bases from V and 1 from J, leaving 11 bases between them. CDR1 is SGHRS, CDR2 YFSETQ, per germline. The CDR3 has 16 amino acids. CDR3 sequence reads: CASSLGLVSSYNEQFF. CDR3 bases: TGCGCCAGCAGCTTGGGACTAGTCAGTTCCTACAATGAGCAGTTCTTC. The full variable domain, rest sourced from reference TRBV5-1 and TRBJ2-1, is KAGVTQTPRYLIKTRGQQVTLSCSPISGHRSVSWYQQTPGQGLQFLFEYFSETQRNKGNFPGRFSGRQFSNSRSEMNVSTLELGDSALYLCASSLGLVSSYNEQFFGPGTRLTVL.

This clone was counted ten times or more. The chain carries TRBV7-9 and TRBJ2-3, with D perhaps TRBD2 (5 bases). CDR1 and CDR2 from the germline V gene are SEHNR and FQNEAQ (reference sequence). Trimming stripped 0 bases from V and 6 bases from J, with 13 bases between. This CDR3 has 15 amino acids. In DNA form, the CDR3 reads TGTGCCAGCAGCTTAGCATTGGGGAGCCAGGATACGCAGTATTTT. This codes for CASSLALGSQDTQYF.

The chain employs TRBV9 and TRBJ2-3; 7 nucleotides align to TRBD1. Germline CDR1 reads SGDLS; CDR2 reads YYNGEE. V shed 3 bases, J shed 6 bases, and the junction held 1 base outside the gene matches. The CDR3 is 12 amino acids. The CDR3 protein is CASSGQGDTQYF. The CDR3, as DNA: TGTGCCAGCAGCGGACAGGGTGATACGCAGTATTTT. Full variable domain (outside the CDR3, taken from reference TRBV9 and TRBJ2-3): DSGVTQTPKHLITATGQRVTLRCSPRSGDLSVYWYQQSLDQGLQFLIQYYNGEERAKGNILERFSAQQFPDLHSELNLSSLELGDSALYFCASSGQGDTQYFGPGTRLTVL.

There are many counts of this clone. This chain joins TRBV6-5 and TRBJ2-4; no firm D call. CDR1 is MNHEY, CDR2 SVGAGI, per germline. With 2 bases removed from V and 1 base from J, the gap between germline ends came to 9 bases. There are 15 residues in the CDR3. CDR3: CASSYGRLAKNIQYF. DNA for the CDR3: TGTGCCAGCAGTTACGGCAGACTCGCCAAAAACATTCAGTACTTC.

Ten or more counts support this clone. The V call is TRBV7-2, the J call TRBJ2-1; D is undetermined. Trimming left V 8 bases short and J 7 bases short, with 21 bases between. Germline assignment: CDR1 SGHTA and CDR2 FQGNSA. The CDR3 length is 15 residues. CDR3 bases: TGTGCCAGCGTCCAGTGGGCACGTTCAGGTAATGAGCAGTTCTTC. This sequence encodes CASVQWARSGNEQFF.